This TCR beta chain stems from a study of blood T cell repertoires in COVID-19 (dated by TCRdb to about 2020). For the study in its entirety: The collaborator samples originated in the United States, Italy and Spain and spanned the acute and convalescent phases of COVID-19. The dataset comprised deeply sampled blood TCRbeta repertoires from subjects exposed to, actively infected with, or recovered from COVID-19. The material from the prospective study consisted of cDNA or gDNA derived from T cells, B-cell-depleted T cells, or PBMCs. The repertoires were released in a freely available public database intended as a resource for research on the immune response to SARS-CoV-2. Samples were obtained from the ongoing ImmuneRACE study (first 160 participants) and from about 1,300 subjects provided by 6 global collaborators. A de-identified subject ID, COVID-19 status, age in years and sex were almost always included in the sample metadata. HLA class I and class II types, where available, came from metadata supplied by the sample provider rather than from assay-based typing. Results and caveats for the whole study, not just this receptor: The amount of clinical and demographic metadata varied by source and participant and was provided uncurated.

The collaborating institutions used their own protocols to collect whole blood in K2EDTA tubes. For TCRbeta analysis, collaborator samples were shipped as frozen whole blood, as isolated PBMCs, or as DNA extracted from either sample type. TCRbeta CDR3 regions were amplified from genomic DNA by means of the immunoSEQ Assay, a bias-controlled multiplex PCR. The authors processed their data as follows. The number of nucleated cells in each sample was estimated by amplification of reference gene primers within the assay. To quantify the absolute abundance of each unique TCRbeta CDR3 rearrangement, sequence reads were collapsed and filtered. For each sample, productive Simpson clonality was calculated as the square root of Simpson's diversity index across productive rearrangements. The table comes from immuneACCESS by way of TCRdb, which keeps in-frame sequences with V and J called. Part of the clones is missing from these tables; in studies checked, under half for an unresolved V gene and the rest for unknown reasons. V and J calls and clone size are given by that table; D and trimming were obtained from the DNA. The sample contains about 51,000 clones, more than 85% of them found a single time. The ten largest clonotypes hold around 3.1% of the sample.

Looking up the germline V gene yields CDR1 SNHLY and CDR2 FYNNEI. There are 15 amino acids in the CDR3, from cysteine to phenylalanine inclusive. Only CDR3 DNA is held: 45 bases, read in frame from base 1. Deletion took 5 bases off V and 1 base off J, with a span of 11 bases between the germline ends. About this clone: Its antigen remains undetermined. No base qualities exist here, and no much larger clone lies one base off it.

This chain joins TRBV2 to TRBJ2-2; there is no confident call for the D gene. What was sequenced was peripheral blood. The sequence was obtained from a man aged 45-65 years with acute or convalescent COVID-19. The nucleotide sequence reads TGTGCCAGCAGTATCTCTACCCTGAACACCGGGGAGCTGTTTTTT. The translation is CASSISTLNTGELFF.